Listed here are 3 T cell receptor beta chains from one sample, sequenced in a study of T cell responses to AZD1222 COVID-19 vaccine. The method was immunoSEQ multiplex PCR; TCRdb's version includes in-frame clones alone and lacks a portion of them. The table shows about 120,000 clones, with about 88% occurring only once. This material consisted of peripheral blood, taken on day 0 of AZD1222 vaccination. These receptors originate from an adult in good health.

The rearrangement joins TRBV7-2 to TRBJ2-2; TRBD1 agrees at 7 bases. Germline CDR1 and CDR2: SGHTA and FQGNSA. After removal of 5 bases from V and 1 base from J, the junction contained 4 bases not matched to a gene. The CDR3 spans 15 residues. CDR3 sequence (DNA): TGTGCCAGCAGCCCCTGGGACAGGAACACCGGGGAGCTGTTTTTT. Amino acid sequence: CASSPWDRNTGELFF.

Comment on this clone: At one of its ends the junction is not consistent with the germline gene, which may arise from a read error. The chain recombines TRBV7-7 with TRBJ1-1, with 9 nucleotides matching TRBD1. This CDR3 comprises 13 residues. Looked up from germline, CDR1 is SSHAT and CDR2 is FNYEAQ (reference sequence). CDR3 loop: CASSRDRDTEAFF. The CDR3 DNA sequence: TGTGCTAGCAGTCGGGACAGGGACACTGAAGCTTTCTTT.

Written as DNA, the CDR3 is TGTGCCAGGGGGGTCTATGGCTACACCTTC. Protein sequence: CARGVYGYTF. The chain has TRBV27 and TRBJ1-2; the D gene is possibly TRBD1 (5 bases). Between the trimmed V and J ends, which lost 9 bases and 4 bases, there was a span of 6 bases. Per germline, CDR1 MNHEY and CDR2 SMNVEV (reference sequence). This CDR3 contains 10 residues.